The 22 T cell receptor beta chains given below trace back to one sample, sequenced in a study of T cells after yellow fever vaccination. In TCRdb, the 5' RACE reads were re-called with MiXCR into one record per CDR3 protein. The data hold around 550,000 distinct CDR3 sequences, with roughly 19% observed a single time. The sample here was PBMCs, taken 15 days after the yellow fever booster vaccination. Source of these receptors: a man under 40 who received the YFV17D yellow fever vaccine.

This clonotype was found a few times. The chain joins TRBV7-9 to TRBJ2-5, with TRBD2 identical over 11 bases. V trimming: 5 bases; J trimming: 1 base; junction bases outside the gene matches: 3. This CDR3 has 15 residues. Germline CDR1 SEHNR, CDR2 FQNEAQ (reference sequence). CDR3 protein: CASSVGTSGQETQYF. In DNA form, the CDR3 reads TGTGCCAGCAGCGTCGGGACTAGCGGCCAAGAGACCCAGTACTTC.

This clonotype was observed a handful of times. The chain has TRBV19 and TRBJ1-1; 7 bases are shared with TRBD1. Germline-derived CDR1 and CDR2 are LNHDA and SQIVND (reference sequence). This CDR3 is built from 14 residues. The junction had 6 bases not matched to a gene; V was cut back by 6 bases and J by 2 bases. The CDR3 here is CASRAGTVNTEAFF. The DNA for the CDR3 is TGTGCCAGTAGAGCCGGGACAGTTAACACTGAAGCTTTCTTT.

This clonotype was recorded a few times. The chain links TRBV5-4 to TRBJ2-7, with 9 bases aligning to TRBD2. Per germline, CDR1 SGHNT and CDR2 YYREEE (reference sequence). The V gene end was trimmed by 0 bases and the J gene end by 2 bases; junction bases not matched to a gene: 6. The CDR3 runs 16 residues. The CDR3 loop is CASSLAHSGGPYEQYF. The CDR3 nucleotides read TGTGCCAGCAGCTTGGCCCACAGCGGGGGGCCCTACGAGCAGTACTTC.

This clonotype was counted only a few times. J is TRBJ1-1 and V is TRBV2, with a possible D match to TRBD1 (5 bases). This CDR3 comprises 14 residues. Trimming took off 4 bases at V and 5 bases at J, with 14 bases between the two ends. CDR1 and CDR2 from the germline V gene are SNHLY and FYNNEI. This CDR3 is CASSVGSRGTEAFF. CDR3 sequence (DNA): TGTGCCAGCAGTGTGGGCAGCCGGGGGACTGAAGCTTTCTTT. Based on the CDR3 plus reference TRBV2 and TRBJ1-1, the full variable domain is EPEVTQTPSHQVTQMGQEVILRCVPISNHLYFYWYRQILGQKVEFLVSFYNNEISEKSEIFDDQFSVERPDGSNFTLKIRSTKLEDSAMYFCASSVGSRGTEAFFGQGTRLTVV.

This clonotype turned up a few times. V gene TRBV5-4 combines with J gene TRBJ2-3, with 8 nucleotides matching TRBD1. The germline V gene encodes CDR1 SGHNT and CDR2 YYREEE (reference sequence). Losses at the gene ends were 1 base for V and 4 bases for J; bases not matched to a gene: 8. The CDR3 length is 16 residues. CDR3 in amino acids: CASSLQGAGGADTQYF. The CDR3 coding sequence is TGTGCCAGCAGCTTGCAGGGGGCAGGAGGGGCAGATACGCAGTATTTT.

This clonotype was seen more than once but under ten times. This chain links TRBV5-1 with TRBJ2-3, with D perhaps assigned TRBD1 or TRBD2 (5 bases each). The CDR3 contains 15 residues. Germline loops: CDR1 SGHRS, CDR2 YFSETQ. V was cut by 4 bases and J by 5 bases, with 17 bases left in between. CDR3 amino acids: CASSESGTSGDTQYF. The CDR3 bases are TGCGCCAGCAGCGAATCCGGGACCTCCGGAGATACGCAGTATTTT.

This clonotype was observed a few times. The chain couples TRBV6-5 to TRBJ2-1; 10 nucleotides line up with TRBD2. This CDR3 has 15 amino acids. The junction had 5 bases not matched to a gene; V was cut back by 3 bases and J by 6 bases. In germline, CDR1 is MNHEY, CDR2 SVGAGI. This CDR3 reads CASSYGSSGSNEQFF. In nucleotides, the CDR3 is TGTGCCAGCAGTTATGGGTCTAGCGGGAGCAATGAGCAGTTCTTC.

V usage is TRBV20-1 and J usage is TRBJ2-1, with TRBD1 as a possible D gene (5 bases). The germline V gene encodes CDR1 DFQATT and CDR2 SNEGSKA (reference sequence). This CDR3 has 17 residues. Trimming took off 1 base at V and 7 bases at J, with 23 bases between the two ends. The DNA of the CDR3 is TGCAGTGCTAGAGGGATGGGCGGATACAATGGGGCGAATGAGCAGTTCTTC. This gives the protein CSARGMGGYNGANEQFF.

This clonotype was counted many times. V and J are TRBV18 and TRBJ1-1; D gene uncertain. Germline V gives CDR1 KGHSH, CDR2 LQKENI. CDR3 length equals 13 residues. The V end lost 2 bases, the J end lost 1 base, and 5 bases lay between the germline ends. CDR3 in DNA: TGTGCCAGCTCACCAGGAGGGAACACTGAAGCTTTCTTT. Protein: CASSPGGNTEAFF.

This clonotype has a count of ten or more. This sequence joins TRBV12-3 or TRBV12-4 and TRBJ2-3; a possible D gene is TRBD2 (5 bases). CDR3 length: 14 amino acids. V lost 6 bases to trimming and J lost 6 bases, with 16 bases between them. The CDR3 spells CASSPSTSLDTQYF. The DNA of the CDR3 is TGTGCCAGCAGCCCCTCTACTAGTTTGGATACGCAGTATTTT.

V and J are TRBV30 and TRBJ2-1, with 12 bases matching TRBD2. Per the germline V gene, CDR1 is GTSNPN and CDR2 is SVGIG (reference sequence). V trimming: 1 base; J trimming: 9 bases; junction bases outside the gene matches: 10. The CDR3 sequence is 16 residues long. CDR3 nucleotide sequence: TGTGCCTGGAGTGGGGGAGGACTAGCGGGAACGAGTGAGCAGTTCTTC. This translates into CAWSGGGLAGTSEQFF. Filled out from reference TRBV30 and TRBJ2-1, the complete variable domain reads SQTIHQWPATLVQPVGSPLSLECTVEGTSNPNLYWYRQAAGRGLQLLFYSVGIGQISSEVPQNLSASRPQDRQFILSSKKLLLSDSGFYLCAWSGGGLAGTSEQFFGPGTRLTVL.

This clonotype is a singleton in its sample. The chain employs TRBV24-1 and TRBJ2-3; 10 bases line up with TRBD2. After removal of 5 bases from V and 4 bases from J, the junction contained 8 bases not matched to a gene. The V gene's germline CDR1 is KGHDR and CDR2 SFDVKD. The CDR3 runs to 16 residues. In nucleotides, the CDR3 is TGTGCCACCAGTGGGGGGGTAGCGGGAGGATCAGATACGCAGTATTTT. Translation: CATSGGVAGGSDTQYF.

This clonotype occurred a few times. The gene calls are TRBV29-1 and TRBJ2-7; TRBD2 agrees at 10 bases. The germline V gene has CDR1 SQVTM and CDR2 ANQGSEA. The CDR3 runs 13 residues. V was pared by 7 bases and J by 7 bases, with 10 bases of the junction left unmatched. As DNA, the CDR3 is TGCAGCGCCCGAGGGCTAGCGGGAGAGGAGCAGTACTTC. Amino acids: CSARGLAGEEQYF.

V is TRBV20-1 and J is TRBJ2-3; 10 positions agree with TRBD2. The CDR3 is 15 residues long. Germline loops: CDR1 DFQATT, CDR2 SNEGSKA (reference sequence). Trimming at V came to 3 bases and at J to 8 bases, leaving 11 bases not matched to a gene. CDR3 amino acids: CSARFLAGAGGTQYF. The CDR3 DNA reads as TGCAGTGCTAGGTTCCTAGCGGGAGCAGGAGGTACGCAGTATTTT.

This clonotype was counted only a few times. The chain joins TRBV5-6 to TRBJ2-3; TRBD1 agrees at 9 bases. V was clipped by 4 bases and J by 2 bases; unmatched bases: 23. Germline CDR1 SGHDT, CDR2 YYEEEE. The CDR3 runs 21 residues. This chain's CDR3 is CASSPPSGQGLLGSYTDTQYF. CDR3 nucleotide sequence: TGTGCCAGCAGCCCCCCGTCCGGACAGGGGCTCCTAGGTTCCTACACAGATACGCAGTATTTT.

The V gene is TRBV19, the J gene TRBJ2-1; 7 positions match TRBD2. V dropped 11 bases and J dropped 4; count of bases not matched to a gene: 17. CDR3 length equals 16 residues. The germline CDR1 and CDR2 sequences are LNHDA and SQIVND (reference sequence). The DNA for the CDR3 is TGTGCCGGCAGCCCCCGGGGCCTAGCGGATTACAATGAGCAGTTCTTC. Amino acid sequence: CAGSPRGLADYNEQFF.

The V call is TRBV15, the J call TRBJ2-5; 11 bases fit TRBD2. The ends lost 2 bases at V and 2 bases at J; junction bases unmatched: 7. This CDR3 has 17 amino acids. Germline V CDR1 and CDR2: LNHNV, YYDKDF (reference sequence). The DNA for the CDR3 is TGTGCCACCAGCAGAACTCCGGGACTAGCGGAACAAGAGACCCAGTACTTC. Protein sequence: CATSRTPGLAEQETQYF.

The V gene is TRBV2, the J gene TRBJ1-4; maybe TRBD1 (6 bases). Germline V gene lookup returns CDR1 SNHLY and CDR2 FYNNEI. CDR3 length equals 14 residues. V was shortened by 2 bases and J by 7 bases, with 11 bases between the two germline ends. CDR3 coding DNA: TGTGCCAGCAGTGAACAGGGGAGGAGTGAAAAACTGTTTTTT. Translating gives CASSEQGRSEKLFF.

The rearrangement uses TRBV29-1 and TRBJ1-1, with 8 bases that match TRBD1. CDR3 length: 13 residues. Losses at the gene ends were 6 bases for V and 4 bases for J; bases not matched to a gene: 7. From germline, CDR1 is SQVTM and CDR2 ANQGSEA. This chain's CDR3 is CSVRQGTATEAFF. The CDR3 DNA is TGCAGCGTACGACAGGGGACGGCCACTGAAGCTTTCTTT.

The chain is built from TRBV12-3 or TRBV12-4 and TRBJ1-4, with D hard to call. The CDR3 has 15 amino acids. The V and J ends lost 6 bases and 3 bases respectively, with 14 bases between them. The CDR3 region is CASRPAGSSNEKLFF. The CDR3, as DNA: TGTGCCAGCAGACCAGCCGGATCATCTAATGAAAAACTGTTTTTT.

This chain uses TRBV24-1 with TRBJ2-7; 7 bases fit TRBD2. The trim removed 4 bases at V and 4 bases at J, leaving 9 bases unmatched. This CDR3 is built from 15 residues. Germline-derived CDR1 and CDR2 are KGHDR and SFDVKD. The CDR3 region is CATSDRRGTGYEQYF. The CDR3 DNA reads TGTGCCACCAGTGACAGGCGGGGGACTGGGTACGAGCAGTACTTC.

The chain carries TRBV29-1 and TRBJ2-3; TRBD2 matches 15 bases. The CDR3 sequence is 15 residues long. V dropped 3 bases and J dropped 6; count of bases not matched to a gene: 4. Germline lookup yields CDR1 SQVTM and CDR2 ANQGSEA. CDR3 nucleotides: TGCAGCGTTGATGGACTAGCGGGAGGGACCGATACGCAGTATTTT. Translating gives CSVDGLAGGTDTQYF.